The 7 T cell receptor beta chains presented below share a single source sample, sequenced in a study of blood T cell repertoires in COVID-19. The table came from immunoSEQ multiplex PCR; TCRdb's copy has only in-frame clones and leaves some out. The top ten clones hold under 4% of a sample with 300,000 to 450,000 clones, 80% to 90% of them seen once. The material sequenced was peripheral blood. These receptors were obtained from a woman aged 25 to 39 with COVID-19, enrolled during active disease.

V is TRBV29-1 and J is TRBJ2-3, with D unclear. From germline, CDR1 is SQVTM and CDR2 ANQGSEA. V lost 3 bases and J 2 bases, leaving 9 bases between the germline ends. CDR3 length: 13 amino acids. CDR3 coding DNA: TGCAGCGTTGATAGGCAGGACACAGATACGCAGTATTTT. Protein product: CSVDRQDTDTQYF.

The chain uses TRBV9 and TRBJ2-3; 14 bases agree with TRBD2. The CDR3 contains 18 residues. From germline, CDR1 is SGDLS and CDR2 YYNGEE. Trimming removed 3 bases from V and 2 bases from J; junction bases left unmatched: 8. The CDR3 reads CASSASGLAGEVTDTQYF. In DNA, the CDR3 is TGTGCCAGCAGCGCCTCGGGACTAGCGGGAGAGGTCACAGATACGCAGTATTTT.

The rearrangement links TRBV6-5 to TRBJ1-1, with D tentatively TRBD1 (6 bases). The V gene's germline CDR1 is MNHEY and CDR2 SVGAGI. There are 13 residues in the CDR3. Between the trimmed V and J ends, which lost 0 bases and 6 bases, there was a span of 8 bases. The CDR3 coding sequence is TGTGCCAGCAGTTACTCGACAGGACCTGAAGCTTTCTTT. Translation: CASSYSTGPEAFF.

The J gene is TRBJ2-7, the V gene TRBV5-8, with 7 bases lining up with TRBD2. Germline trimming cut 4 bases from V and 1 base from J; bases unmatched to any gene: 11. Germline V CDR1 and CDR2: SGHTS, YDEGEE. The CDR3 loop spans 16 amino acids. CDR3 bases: TGTGCCAGCAGCCCGAGGGAGGGTCCCGGGTCCTACGAGCAGTACGTC. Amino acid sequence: CASSPREGPGSYEQYV.

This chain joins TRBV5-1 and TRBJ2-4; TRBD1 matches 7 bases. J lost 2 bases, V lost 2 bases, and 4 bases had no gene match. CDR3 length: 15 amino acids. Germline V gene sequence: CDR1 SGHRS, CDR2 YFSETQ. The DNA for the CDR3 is TGCGCCAGCAGCTTTAGGGACAGAACCAAAAACATTCAGTACTTC. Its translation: CASSFRDRTKNIQYF.

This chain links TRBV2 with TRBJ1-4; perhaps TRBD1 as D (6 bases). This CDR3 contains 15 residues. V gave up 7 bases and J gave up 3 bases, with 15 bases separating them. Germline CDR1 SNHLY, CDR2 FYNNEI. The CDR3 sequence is CASTQGGIPNEKLFF. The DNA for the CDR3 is TGTGCCAGCACCCAAGGGGGAATACCTAATGAAAAACTGTTTTTT.

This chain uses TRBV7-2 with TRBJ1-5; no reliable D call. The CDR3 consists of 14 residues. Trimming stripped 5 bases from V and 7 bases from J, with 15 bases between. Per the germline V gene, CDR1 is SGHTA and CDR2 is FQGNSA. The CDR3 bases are TGTGCCAGCAGCCCGGTTGCGGGAGGGCAGCCCCAGCATTTT. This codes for CASSPVAGGQPQHF.